This T cell receptor beta chain was captured by sequencing in a study of blood T cell repertoires in COVID-19. CDR1 is SGHNT, CDR2 YYREEE, per germline (reference sequence). Trimming took 4 bases from V and 4 from J; bases not matched to a gene: 7. The CDR3 runs to 14 residues. Here immunoSEQ multiplex PCR was the method, and the copy in TCRdb shows in-frame clones only, minus some. This table holds over 200,000 clones, approximately 88% found once. Participant-reported clinical history was the basis for cohort assignment. This TCR derives from a woman in her twenties or thirties who had been exposed to COVID-19. The rearrangement uses TRBV5-4 and TRBJ2-7, with 8 nucleotides matching TRBD1. Input material: PBMCs or T cells enriched from blood (not recorded which). In nucleotides, the CDR3 is TGTGCCAGCAGCCTCACAGGGGGTAGGTACGAGCAGTACTTC. Its protein is CASSLTGGRYEQYF.